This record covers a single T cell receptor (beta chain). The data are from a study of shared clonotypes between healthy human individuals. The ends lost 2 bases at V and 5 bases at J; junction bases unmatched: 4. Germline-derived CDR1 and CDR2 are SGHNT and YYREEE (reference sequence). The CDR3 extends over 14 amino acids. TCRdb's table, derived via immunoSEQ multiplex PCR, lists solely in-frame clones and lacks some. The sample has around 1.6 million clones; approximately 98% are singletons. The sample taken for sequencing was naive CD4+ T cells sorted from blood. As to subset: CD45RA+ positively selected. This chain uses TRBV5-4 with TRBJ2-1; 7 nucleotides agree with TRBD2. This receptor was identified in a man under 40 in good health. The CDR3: CASSFRLANNEQFF. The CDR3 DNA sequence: TGTGCCAGCAGCTTTAGACTAGCAAACAATGAGCAGTTCTTC.